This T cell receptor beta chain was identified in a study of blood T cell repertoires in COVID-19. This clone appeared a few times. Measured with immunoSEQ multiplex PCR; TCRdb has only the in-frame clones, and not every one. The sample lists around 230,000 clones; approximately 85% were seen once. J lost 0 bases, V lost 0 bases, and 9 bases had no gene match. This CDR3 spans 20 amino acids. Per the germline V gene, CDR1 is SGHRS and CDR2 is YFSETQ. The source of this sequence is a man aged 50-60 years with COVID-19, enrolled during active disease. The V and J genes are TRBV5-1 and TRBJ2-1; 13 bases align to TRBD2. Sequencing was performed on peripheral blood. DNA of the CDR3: TGCGCCAGCAGCTTGGAAGGACTAGCGGGGGCCCTAGGCTCCTACAATGAGCAGTTCTTC. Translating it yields CASSLEGLAGALGSYNEQFF.